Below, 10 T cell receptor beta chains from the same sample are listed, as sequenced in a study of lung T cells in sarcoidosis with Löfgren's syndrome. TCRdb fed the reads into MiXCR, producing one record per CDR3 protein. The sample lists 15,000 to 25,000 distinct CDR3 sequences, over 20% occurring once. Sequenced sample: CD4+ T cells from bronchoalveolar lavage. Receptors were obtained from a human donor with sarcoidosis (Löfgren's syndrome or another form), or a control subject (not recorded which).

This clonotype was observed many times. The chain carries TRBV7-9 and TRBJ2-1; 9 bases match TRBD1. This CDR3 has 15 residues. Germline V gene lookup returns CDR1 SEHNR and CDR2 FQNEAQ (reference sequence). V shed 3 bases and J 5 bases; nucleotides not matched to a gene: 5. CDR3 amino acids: CASSFPGQGDNEQFF. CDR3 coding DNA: TGTGCCAGCAGCTTCCCGGGACAGGGAGACAATGAGCAGTTCTTC. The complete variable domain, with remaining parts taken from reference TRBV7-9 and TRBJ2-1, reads DTGVSQNPRHKITKRGQNVTFRCDPISEHNRLYWYRQTLGQGPEFLTYFQNEAQLEKSRLLSDRFSAERPKGSFSTLEIQRTEQGDSAMYLCASSFPGQGDNEQFFGPGTRLTVL.

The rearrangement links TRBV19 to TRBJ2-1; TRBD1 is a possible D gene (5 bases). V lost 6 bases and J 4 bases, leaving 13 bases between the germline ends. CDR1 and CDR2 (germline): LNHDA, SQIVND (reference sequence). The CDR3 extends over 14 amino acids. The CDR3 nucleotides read TGTGCCAGTAGAGTATCTTCAGGGTACAATGAGCAGTTCTTC. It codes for CASRVSSGYNEQFF.

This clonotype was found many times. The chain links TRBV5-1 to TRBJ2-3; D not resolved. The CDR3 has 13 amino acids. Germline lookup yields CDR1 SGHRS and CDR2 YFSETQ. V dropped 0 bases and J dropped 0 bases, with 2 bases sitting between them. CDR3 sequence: CASSLGSTDTQYF. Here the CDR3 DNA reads TGCGCCAGCAGCTTGGGGAGCACAGATACGCAGTATTTT.

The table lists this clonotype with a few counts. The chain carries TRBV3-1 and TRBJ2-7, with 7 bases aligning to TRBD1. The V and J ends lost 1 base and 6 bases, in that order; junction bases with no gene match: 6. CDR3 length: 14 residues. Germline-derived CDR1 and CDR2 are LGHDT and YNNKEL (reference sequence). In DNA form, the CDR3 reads TGTGCCAGCAGCCAAGCCGGGACAGCGAGCGAGCAGTACTTC. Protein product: CASSQAGTASEQYF.

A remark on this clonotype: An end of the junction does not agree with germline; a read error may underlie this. CDR3 loop: CIASLANYGYTF. The CDR3 nucleotides read TGCATTGCTAGTCTCGCGAACTATGGTTACACCTTC. This chain joins TRBV20-1 and TRBJ1-2; no firm D call. Germline V gives CDR1 DFQATT, CDR2 SNEGSKA (reference sequence). There are 12 residues in the CDR3.

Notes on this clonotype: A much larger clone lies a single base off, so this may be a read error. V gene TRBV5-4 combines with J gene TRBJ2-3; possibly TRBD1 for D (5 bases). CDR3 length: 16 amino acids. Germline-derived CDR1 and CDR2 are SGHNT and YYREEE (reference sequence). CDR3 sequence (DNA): TGTGCCAGCAGTCCCCGGCGAGGCGTTAGCACAGGTACGCAGTATTTT. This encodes CASSPRRGVSTGTQYF.

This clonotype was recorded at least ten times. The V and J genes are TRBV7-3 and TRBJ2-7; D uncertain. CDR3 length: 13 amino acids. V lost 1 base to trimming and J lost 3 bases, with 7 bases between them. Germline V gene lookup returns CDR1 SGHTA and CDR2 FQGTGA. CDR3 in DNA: TGTGCCAGCAGCTTAAGCGCTCTCTACGAGCAGTACTTC. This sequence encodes CASSLSALYEQYF.

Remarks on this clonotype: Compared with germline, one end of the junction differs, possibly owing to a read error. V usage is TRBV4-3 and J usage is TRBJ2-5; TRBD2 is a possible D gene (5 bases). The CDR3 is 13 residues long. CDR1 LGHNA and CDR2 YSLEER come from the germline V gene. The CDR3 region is CASSQDEGETQHF. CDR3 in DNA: TGCGCCAGCAGCCAAGATGAGGGCGAGACCCAGCACTTC.

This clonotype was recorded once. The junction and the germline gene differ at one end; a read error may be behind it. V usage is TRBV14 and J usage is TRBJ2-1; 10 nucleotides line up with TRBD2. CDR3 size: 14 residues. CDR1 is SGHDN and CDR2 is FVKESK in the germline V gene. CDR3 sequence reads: CASSRSGRYNGQFF. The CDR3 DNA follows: TGTGCCAGCAGCCGTAGCGGGAGGTACAATGGGCAGTTCTTC.

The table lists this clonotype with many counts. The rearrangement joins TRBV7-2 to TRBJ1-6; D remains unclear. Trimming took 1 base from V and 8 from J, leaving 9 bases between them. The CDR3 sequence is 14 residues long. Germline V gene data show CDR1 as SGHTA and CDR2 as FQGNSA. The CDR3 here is CASSLEGADSPLHF. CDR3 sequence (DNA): TGTGCCAGCAGCTTAGAGGGTGCAGATTCACCCCTCCACTTT.